This passage covers 14 T cell receptor beta chains from one sample sequenced in a study of PD-1 blockade in classical Hodgkin lymphoma. All patients relapsed after autologous stem cell transplantation, and brentuximab vedotin exposure varied. This table comes from immunoSEQ multiplex PCR, and its TCRdb copy is limited to in-frame clones, with some not included. Of 25,000 or so clones in the sample, roughly two thirds were seen once. Sequenced here: peripheral blood mononuclear cells (PBMCs), sampled at baseline. These receptors were obtained from a human donor with classical Hodgkin lymphoma.

CDR3 sequence reads: CASSIGGRRGAFF. In DNA, the CDR3 is TGTGCCAGTAGTATCGGCGGCCGCCGGGGAGCTTTCTTT. The chain combines TRBV19 with TRBJ1-1; D gene ambiguous. CDR1 LNHDA and CDR2 SQIVND come from the germline V gene (reference sequence). Trimming pared 3 bases from V and 10 bases from J, leaving 15 bases between. The CDR3 consists of 13 residues.

This chain connects TRBV5-1 to TRBJ1-6, with D unresolved. Germline V lookup: CDR1 SGHRS, CDR2 YFSETQ. The ends were cut back, 4 bases at V and 6 bases at J, with 5 bases in the middle. The CDR3 runs to 12 residues. CDR3 amino acids: CASSDRNSPLHF. The CDR3 nucleotides read TGCGCCAGCAGCGATCGTAATTCACCCCTCCACTTT.

This rearrangement joins TRBV14 to TRBJ2-2; 7 bases are shared with TRBD1. CDR1 SGHDN and CDR2 FVKESK come from the germline V gene. The junction had 5 bases not matched to a gene; V was cut back by 6 bases and J by 7 bases. The CDR3 runs to 13 residues. CDR3 sequence reads: CASRAQGYGELFF. The CDR3 DNA reads as TGTGCCAGCAGGGCACAGGGGTACGGGGAGCTGTTTTTT.

This clone was counted only a few times. The chain combines TRBV7-2 with TRBJ1-5, with D possibly being TRBD1 (5 bases). V lost 3 bases and J lost 7, with 16 bases in between. The germline CDR1 and CDR2 sequences are SGHTA and FQGNSA. The CDR3 covers 15 residues. The CDR3 loop is CASSLGQGMGQPQHF. CDR3 coding DNA: TGTGCCAGCAGCTTGGGGCAGGGTATGGGACAGCCCCAGCATTTT.

This chain links TRBV7-9 with TRBJ2-1, with TRBD2 as a possible D gene (6 bases). Between the trimmed V and J ends, which lost 0 bases and 3 bases, there was a span of 9 bases. Germline V gene data show CDR1 as SEHNR and CDR2 as FQNEAQ (reference sequence). CDR3 size: 15 residues. The CDR3 is CASSLAGRGYNEQFF. In DNA form, the CDR3 reads TGTGCCAGCAGCTTAGCCGGGAGAGGCTACAATGAGCAGTTCTTC.

This clone was recorded once. The chain recombines TRBV6-1 with TRBJ2-7; 11 nucleotides agree with TRBD1. This CDR3 contains 15 residues. V lost 3 bases to trimming and J lost 6 bases; unmatched junction nucleotides: 7. Looked up from germline, CDR1 is MNHNS and CDR2 is SASEGT. The CDR3 protein is CASSERTGGFGEQYV. CDR3 in DNA: TGTGCCAGCAGTGAGAGGACAGGGGGCTTTGGCGAGCAGTACGTC.

The rearrangement uses TRBV19 and TRBJ1-6, with TRBD1 matching over 8 bases. V lost 3 bases to trimming and J lost 9 bases; unmatched junction nucleotides: 10. Germline CDR1 is LNHDA and CDR2 is SQIVND (reference sequence). The CDR3 runs to 16 residues. This CDR3 reads CASSILVTGVASPLHF. The CDR3, as DNA: TGTGCCAGTAGTATTTTGGTGACAGGGGTGGCTTCACCCCTCCACTTT.

This clone was observed a handful of times. V gene TRBV5-1 combines with J gene TRBJ2-1; 7 positions match TRBD1. Germline CDR1 and CDR2: SGHRS and YFSETQ. Losses at the gene ends were 2 bases for V and 3 bases for J; bases not matched to a gene: 8. CDR3 length: 16 amino acids. The CDR3 loop is CASSLYRGRNYNEQFF. CDR3 sequence (DNA): TGCGCCAGCAGCTTATACAGGGGAAGGAACTACAATGAGCAGTTCTTC.

The CDR3 nucleotides are TGTGCCAGCACGGGACAGGGCCTAGCCAAAAACATTCAGTACTTC. This translates into CASTGQGLAKNIQYF. This chain joins TRBV2 and TRBJ2-4, with 9 bases identical to TRBD1. Trimming cost V 7 bases and J 0 bases; bases outside gene matches: 4. The germline V gene encodes CDR1 SNHLY and CDR2 FYNNEI. The CDR3 spans 15 residues.

This sequence joins TRBV7-9 and TRBJ2-5, with D maybe TRBD1 (6 bases). The germline CDR1 and CDR2 sequences are SEHNR and FQNEAQ (reference sequence). CDR3 size: 13 residues. V was clipped by 5 bases and J by 5 bases, with 12 bases between them. The CDR3, as DNA: TGTGCCAGCAGCATACAGGGTTGGGAGACCCAGTACTTC. Translated: CASSIQGWETQYF.

Only one count was recorded for this clone. The rearrangement uses TRBV28 and TRBJ1-1; D might be TRBD1 (6 bases). The CDR3 loop spans 14 amino acids. Trimming pared 4 bases from V and 4 bases from J, leaving 13 bases between. The germline gives CDR1 MDHEN, CDR2 SYDVKM. CDR3 in DNA: TGTGCCAGCAGTTCAGGGACACACGCCACTGAAGCTTTCTTT. As protein: CASSSGTHATEAFF.

The rearrangement links TRBV11-2 to TRBJ2-7; D might be TRBD2 (5 bases). Germline V gene data show CDR1 as SGHAT and CDR2 as FQNNGV. The CDR3 loop spans 14 amino acids. V lost 4 bases and J 3 bases, leaving 13 bases between the germline ends. CDR3 residues: CASSSMPTSYEQYF. CDR3 coding DNA: TGTGCCAGCAGCTCCATGCCAACTAGCTACGAGCAGTACTTC.

This clone came up a few times. The chain joins TRBV19 to TRBJ2-2; no definite D call. Per germline, CDR1 LNHDA and CDR2 SQIVND (reference sequence). This CDR3 region has 12 residues. With 2 bases removed from V and 8 bases from J, the gap between germline ends came to 6 bases. DNA for the CDR3: TGTGCCAGTAGTATACTCAGGGGGGAGCTGTTTTTT. Encoded protein: CASSILRGELFF.

Only one count was recorded for this clone. This sequence joins TRBV2 and TRBJ1-2; 7 bases fit TRBD1. V was clipped by 3 bases and J by 7 bases; unmatched bases: 8. CDR1 is SNHLY, CDR2 FYNNEI, per germline. The CDR3 sequence is 14 residues long. CDR3 residues: CASSEGQRGGGYTF. In nucleotides, the CDR3 is TGTGCCAGCAGTGAGGGACAGAGGGGAGGTGGCTACACCTTC.